A single sample gave rise to the 30 T cell receptor beta chains below, sequenced in a study of T cells after somatic rescue of genetic block. TCRdb's table, derived via immunoSEQ multiplex PCR, lists solely in-frame clones and lacks some. Here the sample spans some 15,000 clones, 60% to 80% being singletons. Material for sequencing was peripheral blood mononuclear cells (PBMCs). The receptors shown here come from a boy younger than 18.

The CDR3 DNA follows: TGTGCCAGCAGCCCGTGGACAGCAGAGGACACTGAAGCTTTCTTT. Residues: CASSPWTAEDTEAFF. The chain is built from TRBV9 and TRBJ1-1; possible D gene TRBD1, 6 bases. CDR1 is SGDLS and CDR2 is YYNGEE in the germline V gene. Trimming took off 4 bases at V and 3 bases at J, with 16 bases between the two ends. The CDR3 spans 15 residues. Combining the CDR3 with reference TRBV9 and TRBJ1-1 gives the whole variable domain DSGVTQTPKHLITATGQRVTLRCSPRSGDLSVYWYQQSLDQGLQFLIQYYNGEERAKGNILERFSAQQFPDLHSELNLSSLELGDSALYFCASSPWTAEDTEAFFGQGTRLTVV.

This chain links TRBV5-1 with TRBJ2-1; 8 bases match TRBD2. CDR1 and CDR2 (germline): SGHRS, YFSETQ. There are 18 residues in the CDR3. The junction had 18 bases not matched to a gene; V was cut back by 5 bases and J by 5 bases. CDR3 loop: CASRGLGAGALLDNEQFF. Here the CDR3 DNA reads TGCGCCAGCAGGGGGCTCGGAGCGGGAGCCCTCCTTGACAATGAGCAGTTCTTC.

The gene calls are TRBV2 and TRBJ2-3; tentatively, D is TRBD1 (6 bases). CDR1 SNHLY and CDR2 FYNNEI come from the germline V gene. CDR3 length: 13 amino acids. V was trimmed by 2 bases and J by 3 bases, leaving 6 bases between them. The CDR3 sequence is CASSERGTDTQYF. Written as DNA, the CDR3 is TGTGCCAGCAGTGAAAGGGGGACAGATACGCAGTATTTT.

This clone was seen more than once but under ten times. The chain employs TRBV5-1 and TRBJ2-3; D uncertain. The CDR3 runs to 12 residues. Germline V gene data show CDR1 as SGHRS and CDR2 as YFSETQ. Between the trimmed V and J ends, which lost 2 bases and 5 bases, there was a span of 6 bases. In DNA, the CDR3 is TGCGCCAGCAGCTTCGGTAAAGATACGCAGTATTTT. Protein sequence: CASSFGKDTQYF. Full variable domain (outside the CDR3, taken from reference TRBV5-1 and TRBJ2-3): KAGVTQTPRYLIKTRGQQVTLSCSPISGHRSVSWYQQTPGQGLQFLFEYFSETQRNKGNFPGRFSGRQFSNSRSEMNVSTLELGDSALYLCASSFGKDTQYFGPGTRLTVL.

The chain joins TRBV2 to TRBJ2-7, with 10 positions matching TRBD2. V shed 8 bases and J 2 bases; nucleotides not matched to a gene: 3. The CDR3 is 13 amino acids. Germline CDR1 reads SNHLY; CDR2 reads FYNNEI. Here the CDR3 reads CASGLAETYEQYF. As DNA, the CDR3 is TGTGCCAGCGGACTAGCGGAGACCTACGAGCAGTACTTC.

The J gene is TRBJ1-1, the V gene TRBV7-8, with D possibly being TRBD1 (6 bases). The CDR3 loop spans 19 amino acids. V shed 4 bases and J shed 0 bases, with 24 bases lying between them. From germline, CDR1 is SGHVS and CDR2 FQNEAQ. Here the CDR3 DNA reads TGTGCCAGCAGCTCACCTCAGGGGCGAGGGAGCCTCTTGAACACTGAAGCTTTCTTT. Translated: CASSSPQGRGSLLNTEAFF.

This rearrangement joins TRBV30 to TRBJ2-3; TRBD2 matches 7 bases. There are 14 residues in the CDR3. Germline CDR1 and CDR2: GTSNPN and SVGIG (reference sequence). Trimming at V came to 4 bases and at J to 0 bases, leaving 4 bases not matched to a gene. DNA for the CDR3: TGTGCCTGGAATAGGGGACTAAGCACAGATACGCAGTATTTT. Amino acids: CAWNRGLSTDTQYF.

By sample share, this clone is medium-sized. This chain links TRBV7-9 with TRBJ1-1; weak D call: TRBD1 (5 bases). Trimming removed 1 base at V and 5 bases at J, with 8 bases between. CDR3 length: 13 amino acids. Germline loops: CDR1 SEHNR, CDR2 FQNEAQ (reference sequence). As DNA, the CDR3 is TGTGCCAGCAGCTTAGGGGGGAGGACTGAAGCTTTCTTT. This codes for CASSLGGRTEAFF.

The genes are TRBV5-6 and TRBJ2-5, with 7 bases fitting TRBD1. The V and J ends lost 1 base and 1 base, in that order; junction bases with no gene match: 7. The CDR3 contains 16 residues. Germline CDR1 SGHDT, CDR2 YYEEEE. The CDR3 spells CASSLPLGQSQETQYF. DNA of the CDR3: TGTGCCAGCAGCTTGCCCTTGGGACAGTCCCAAGAGACCCAGTACTTC.

This clone was seen more than once but under ten times. Other DNA sequences in the same sample also yield this CDR3. The chain carries TRBV19 and TRBJ1-2, with a possible D match to TRBD1 (6 bases). The CDR3 is 16 amino acids. V was shortened by 4 bases and J by 5 bases, with 20 bases between the two germline ends. Germline CDR1 is LNHDA and CDR2 is SQIVND (reference sequence). The CDR3 here is CASSREAQGRRYGYTF. DNA of the CDR3: TGTGCCAGTAGTAGGGAGGCTCAGGGGCGGCGGTATGGCTACACCTTC.

The genes are TRBV10-3 and TRBJ1-4; a possible D gene is TRBD1 (6 bases). The V end was cut by 3 bases, the J end by 8 bases, with 19 bases between. CDR1 ENHRY and CDR2 SYGVKD come from the germline V gene. The CDR3 runs 16 residues. In DNA form, the CDR3 reads TGTGCCATCAGTGATACCCTGCAGGGGAAAAGAGAAAAACTGTTTTTT. Amino acid sequence: CAISDTLQGKREKLFF.

This sequence joins TRBV11-1 and TRBJ2-2, with D perhaps assigned TRBD1 or TRBD2 (5 bases each). The CDR3 length is 14 residues. V lost 1 base and J 5 bases, leaving 8 bases between the germline ends. Germline loops: CDR1 SGHAT, CDR2 FQDESV (reference sequence). In DNA form, the CDR3 reads TGTGCCAGCAGCTTAGGTGGGGGAACCGGGGAGCTGTTTTTT. The encoded protein is CASSLGGGTGELFF.

V and J are TRBV6-6 and TRBJ2-1; 8 bases agree with TRBD2. V gave up 4 bases and J gave up 7 bases; unmatched junction bases: 9. Germline-derived CDR1 and CDR2 are MNHNY and SVGAGI (reference sequence). This CDR3 contains 15 residues. CDR3 DNA: TGTGCCAGCAGTTCCCACCAAGCGGGAGCTAATGAGCAGTTCTTC. Its protein is CASSSHQAGANEQFF.

The V and J genes are TRBV30 and TRBJ2-3, with D possibly TRBD1 on 6 matching bases. CDR3 length: 15 residues. Germline CDR1 reads GTSNPN; CDR2 reads SVGIG (reference sequence). The germline V and J ends were trimmed by 2 bases and 0 bases, with 12 bases remaining between them. CDR3 sequence (DNA): TGTGCCTGGAGTAGAGCAGGGGCTAGCACAGATACGCAGTATTTT. This codes for CAWSRAGASTDTQYF.

Points on this clone: Sequence at one end of the junction differs from germline and may be a read error. V is TRBV19 and J is TRBJ1-2, with 11 bases lining up with TRBD1. Germline V CDR1 and CDR2: LNHDA, SQIVND (reference sequence). This CDR3 is built from 14 residues. The CDR3 here is CASSIGGQGAKRYF. The DNA of the CDR3 is TGTGCCAGTAGTATAGGAGGACAGGGGGCAAAGCGGTACTTC.

J is TRBJ1-3 and V is TRBV9; the D gene is possibly TRBD1 (6 bases). Germline V gene data show CDR1 as SGDLS and CDR2 as YYNGEE. V shed 1 base and J shed 3 bases, with 8 bases lying between them. The CDR3 has 14 amino acids. DNA for the CDR3: TGTGCCAGCAGCGTATCAGGGGATGGAAACACCATATATTTT. Its translation is CASSVSGDGNTIYF. Drawing the rest from reference TRBV9 and TRBJ1-3, the complete variable domain is DSGVTQTPKHLITATGQRVTLRCSPRSGDLSVYWYQQSLDQGLQFLIQYYNGEERAKGNILERFSAQQFPDLHSELNLSSLELGDSALYFCASSVSGDGNTIYFGEGSWLTVV.

This clone was recorded once. Within the sample, other DNA sequences also encode this same CDR3. The rearrangement joins TRBV20-1 to TRBJ1-4; D ambiguous. The CDR3 is 11 amino acids. In germline, CDR1 is DFQATT, CDR2 SNEGSKA (reference sequence). V was trimmed by 1 base and J by 16 bases, leaving 13 bases between them. The DNA for the CDR3 is TGCAGTGCTAGAGTGAACGGGCCTTGGTTTTTT. Amino acid sequence: CSARVNGPWFF.

This clone was detected only a few times. The chain uses TRBV27 and TRBJ1-1; D gene ambiguous. Germline assignment: CDR1 MNHEY and CDR2 SMNVEV (reference sequence). Trimming took 3 bases from V and 3 from J, leaving 11 bases between them. This CDR3 is 14 amino acids long. The CDR3 DNA follows: TGTGCCAGCAGTTTCTTTGGGAGGGACACTGAAGCTTTCTTT. Its protein product is CASSFFGRDTEAFF.

This sequence joins TRBV7-9 and TRBJ2-3, with 8 bases aligning to TRBD1. Germline V gene data show CDR1 as SEHNR and CDR2 as FQNEAQ (reference sequence). The CDR3 runs 12 residues. The V gene end was trimmed by 6 bases and the J gene end by 11 bases; junction bases not matched to a gene: 7. The CDR3 DNA reads as TGTGCCAGCAGAGAGTCCGGGACAGGGCAGTATTTT. It codes for CASRESGTGQYF.

The J gene is TRBJ1-4, the V gene TRBV15; TRBD1 agrees at 7 bases. The CDR3 sequence is 14 residues long. Germline V CDR1 and CDR2: LNHNV, YYDKDF (reference sequence). The trim removed 5 bases at V and 4 bases at J, leaving 4 bases unmatched. CDR3 loop: CATSARGYNEKLFF. CDR3 DNA sequence: TGTGCCACCAGCGCCAGGGGGTATAATGAAAAACTGTTTTTT.

The chain uses TRBV5-1 and TRBJ2-3; D call uncertain. Trimming removed 0 bases from V and 0 bases from J, with 11 bases in between. Looked up from germline, CDR1 is SGHRS and CDR2 is YFSETQ. The CDR3 runs 16 residues. The CDR3 loop reads CASSLGAISSTDTQYF. CDR3 bases: TGCGCCAGCAGCTTGGGGGCCATCTCTAGCACAGATACGCAGTATTTT.

V is TRBV4-1 and J is TRBJ1-6; maybe TRBD1 (6 bases). The CDR3 contains 17 residues. The germline V and J ends were trimmed by 0 bases and 7 bases, with 16 bases remaining between them. Germline V gene sequence: CDR1 MGHRA, CDR2 YSYEKL. The CDR3 DNA sequence: TGCGCCAGCAGCCAAGATCGGGGGGGGCGCGGGAATTCACCCCTCCACTTT. Encoded protein: CASSQDRGGRGNSPLHF.

This chain links TRBV25-1 with TRBJ1-3, with 10 positions matching TRBD1. The junction had 2 bases not matched to a gene; V was cut back by 4 bases and J by 2 bases. Germline V lookup: CDR1 MGHDK, CDR2 SYGVNS. This CDR3 contains 15 residues. The CDR3 is CASSVGQGTGNTIYF. CDR3 bases: TGTGCCAGCAGTGTGGGACAGGGGACTGGAAACACCATATATTTT.

The sample holds one count of this clone. The rearrangement uses TRBV7-9 and TRBJ2-3; 12 bases are shared with TRBD1. Germline V gene sequence: CDR1 SEHNR, CDR2 FQNEAQ (reference sequence). The CDR3 loop spans 13 amino acids. V lost 11 bases and J lost 5; bases outside the gene matches: 5. The CDR3 region has the DNA TGTGCCGGGGGACAGGGGGCGATAGATACGCAGTATTTT. Its translation: CAGGQGAIDTQYF.

In DNA form, the CDR3 reads TGTGCCAGCAGCTTGGGACTAGCGGGGGTGAGCGAGCAGTACTTC. This sequence encodes CASSLGLAGVSEQYF. The chain links TRBV13 to TRBJ2-7, with TRBD2 identical over 14 bases. This CDR3 is 15 amino acids long. V gave up 3 bases and J gave up 6 bases; unmatched junction bases: 4. Looked up from germline, CDR1 is PRHDT and CDR2 is FYEKMQ (reference sequence).

By its share, this clone is medium-sized. This chain links TRBV28 with TRBJ1-5; 8 bases line up with TRBD1. Germline values: CDR1 MDHEN, CDR2 SYDVKM. Trimming took 6 bases from V and 6 from J; bases not matched to a gene: 7. The CDR3 has 14 amino acids. The CDR3 sequence is CASSQQGVGQPQHF. The CDR3 DNA sequence: TGTGCCAGCAGCCAACAGGGGGTGGGTCAGCCCCAGCATTTT.

The genes are TRBV18 and TRBJ2-7; D is unresolved. V lost 2 bases, J lost 3 bases, and 8 bases lay in between. This CDR3 is 13 amino acids long. Germline CDR1 reads KGHSH; CDR2 reads LQKENI. The CDR3 protein is CASSPVAGYEQYF. The CDR3 DNA follows: TGTGCCAGCTCACCAGTGGCCGGCTACGAGCAGTACTTC.

CDR3 loop: CASSPDRGPEKLFF. The CDR3 DNA reads TGTGCCAGCAGCCCCGACAGGGGGCCTGAAAAACTGTTTTTT. The V call is TRBV28, the J call TRBJ1-4; 10 nucleotides line up with TRBD1. Germline-derived CDR1 and CDR2 are MDHEN and SYDVKM. The CDR3 covers 14 residues. V trimming: 6 bases; J trimming: 7 bases; junction bases outside the gene matches: 5.

V and J are TRBV25-1 and TRBJ2-5, with D perhaps TRBD2 (5 bases). V was shortened by 0 bases and J by 1 base, with 9 bases between the two germline ends. The CDR3 contains 15 residues. CDR1 and CDR2 (germline): MGHDK, SYGVNS. CDR3 DNA sequence: TGTGCCAGCAGTGAATACCTAGCAGTCCAAGAGACCCAGTACTTC. Translation: CASSEYLAVQETQYF.

V gene TRBV27 combines with J gene TRBJ2-7; TRBD2 matches at 7 bases. This CDR3 spans 14 amino acids. The ends lost 6 bases at V and 3 bases at J; junction bases unmatched: 8. CDR1 and CDR2 (germline): MNHEY, SMNVEV (reference sequence). The CDR3 protein is CASSGRGTDYEQYF. DNA for the CDR3: TGTGCCAGCAGCGGGCGGGGGACTGACTACGAGCAGTACTTC.